A single sample is the source of the 17 T cell receptor beta chains below, sequenced in a study of cytomegalovirus exposure and HLA in healthy donors. The PCR used 60 Vbeta and 13 Jbeta primers. Only in-frame clones appear in the TCRdb table, and some are missing; sequencing was by immunoSEQ multiplex PCR. The table has around 200,000 clones, about 80% seen once; the top ten hold about 1.4%. What was sequenced was PBMCs. These receptors were collected from a girl between 5 and 17 years old in good health and CMV-seronegative.

The chain joins TRBV6-5 to TRBJ1-2; D remains ambiguous. The CDR3 contains 14 residues. The germline V gene encodes CDR1 MNHEY and CDR2 SVGAGI. V lost 8 bases, J lost 5 bases, and 18 bases lay in between. The CDR3 DNA reads as TGTGCCAGCCAAAGTTACGTGAACCGGTATGGCTACACCTTC. This codes for CASQSYVNRYGYTF.

This sequence joins TRBV18 and TRBJ1-1, with TRBD1 matching 11 bases. V was pared by 2 bases and J by 6 bases, with 2 bases of the junction left unmatched. Per the germline V gene, CDR1 is KGHSH and CDR2 is LQKENI. CDR3 size: 14 residues. DNA for the CDR3: TGTGCCAGCTCACCAGGACAGGGGGCGGCTGAAGCTTTCTTT. Translated, it gives CASSPGQGAAEAFF.

The chain carries TRBV27 and TRBJ2-7; maybe TRBD2 (5 bases). V lost 5 bases and J lost 3, with 20 bases in between. The CDR3 spans 16 residues. Germline V CDR1 and CDR2: MNHEY, SMNVEV (reference sequence). DNA of the CDR3: TGTGCCAGCAGTACCCCGGCAGCGGATCAAAGCTACGAGCAGTACTTC. Translating it yields CASSTPAADQSYEQYF.

The chain couples TRBV19 to TRBJ2-7, with 7 bases lining up with TRBD1. Per germline, CDR1 LNHDA and CDR2 SQIVND (reference sequence). J lost 6 bases, V lost 4 bases, and 9 bases had no gene match. There are 14 residues in the CDR3. CDR3 nucleotide sequence: TGTGCCAGTAGTAACAGGGGAGATCAGGTCGAGCAGTACTTC. Protein sequence: CASSNRGDQVEQYF.

The chain employs TRBV2 and TRBJ1-5; D is undetermined. The CDR3 sequence is 18 residues long. The germline gives CDR1 SNHLY, CDR2 FYNNEI. The V gene lost 2 bases and the J gene lost 0 bases, with 17 bases spanning the gap. The CDR3 nucleotides are TGTGCCAGCAGTGAACTGGGCCTCGGGAGGGTTAGCAATCAGCCCCAGCATTTT. Its translation is CASSELGLGRVSNQPQHF.

The rearrangement uses TRBV29-1 and TRBJ1-1; D unresolved. This CDR3 is 15 amino acids long. Germline V CDR1 and CDR2: SQVTM, ANQGSEA. V was trimmed by 0 bases and J by 1 base, leaving 12 bases between them. The CDR3 here is CSVEEVGVGNTEAFF. The CDR3 DNA is TGCAGCGTTGAAGAGGTCGGGGTCGGGAACACTGAAGCTTTCTTT. The full variable domain, completed using reference TRBV29-1 and TRBJ1-1, is SAVISQKPSRDICQRGTSLTIQCQVDSQVTMMFWYRQQPGQSLTLIATANQGSEATYESGFVIDKFPISRPNLTFSTLTVSNMSPEDSSIYLCSVEEVGVGNTEAFFGQGTRLTVV.

The chain employs TRBV27 and TRBJ2-7; maybe TRBD1 (6 bases). The CDR3 runs to 15 residues. CDR1 and CDR2 (germline): MNHEY, SMNVEV (reference sequence). V lost 4 bases and J lost 3, with 16 bases in between. The CDR3 DNA is TGTGCCAGCAGTTCCCTCACTACAGGGATCTACGAGCAGTACTTC. Protein sequence: CASSSLTTGIYEQYF.

V and J are TRBV7-9 and TRBJ2-5; TRBD1 might be the D (5 bases). CDR1 is SEHNR and CDR2 is FQNEAQ in the germline V gene (reference sequence). Trimming removed 5 bases from V and 5 bases from J, with 18 bases in between. The CDR3 has 15 amino acids. The CDR3 bases are TGTGCCAGCAGCCCCAGGGTGGGCCATCCGGAGACCCAGTACTTC. Residues: CASSPRVGHPETQYF.

This rearrangement joins TRBV6-5 to TRBJ1-1, with D perhaps matching TRBD1 (6 bases). The V end was cut by 2 bases, the J end by 8 bases, with 18 bases between. The CDR3 covers 15 residues. CDR1 is MNHEY and CDR2 is SVGAGI in the germline V gene. In DNA, the CDR3 is TGTGCCAGCAGTTACAACCCGACAGGTTACGGGGAAGCTTTCTTT. Encoded protein: CASSYNPTGYGEAFF.

The CDR3 nucleotides read TGTGCCAGCAGTCCCCACATTGGATACGGGACTACATACGAGCAGTACTTC. Translation gives CASSPHIGYGTTYEQYF. V usage is TRBV28 and J usage is TRBJ2-7; TRBD2 aligns across 7 bases. V lost 5 bases to trimming and J lost 4 bases; unmatched junction nucleotides: 17. CDR3 length: 17 residues. In germline, CDR1 is MDHEN, CDR2 SYDVKM.

V and J are TRBV2 and TRBJ2-7; 9 nucleotides align to TRBD1. V lost 4 bases to trimming and J lost 4 bases; unmatched junction nucleotides: 5. The CDR3 contains 14 residues. Germline CDR1 is SNHLY and CDR2 is FYNNEI. CDR3: CASSAGQGTYEQYF. CDR3 nucleotides: TGTGCCAGCAGTGCGGGACAGGGAACGTACGAGCAGTACTTC.

This sequence joins TRBV30 and TRBJ2-2; D is perhaps TRBD1 (5 bases). CDR1 and CDR2 (germline): GTSNPN, SVGIG (reference sequence). V gave up 3 bases and J gave up 2 bases, with 16 bases separating them. The CDR3 contains 16 residues. CDR3 nucleotides: TGTGCCTGGAGGACAAGGAAGACAGCTAACACCGGGGAGCTGTTTTTT. It is translated as CAWRTRKTANTGELFF.

The chain links TRBV10-1 to TRBJ2-1, with D possibly TRBD2 on 6 matching bases. Germline lookup yields CDR1 WNHNN and CDR2 SYGVQD (reference sequence). V lost 3 bases, J lost 3 bases, and 15 bases lay in between. The CDR3 extends over 16 amino acids. CDR3 sequence: CASSDRAGSHYNEQFF. As DNA, the CDR3 is TGCGCCAGCAGTGATAGGGCGGGGAGCCACTACAATGAGCAGTTCTTC.

V gene TRBV28 combines with J gene TRBJ1-1, with 8 positions matching TRBD1. Germline CDR1 and CDR2: MDHEN and SYDVKM. The CDR3 is 15 amino acids. V was pared by 6 bases and J by 4 bases, with 10 bases of the junction left unmatched. The CDR3 reads CASSALGQESTEAFF. The CDR3 DNA reads TGTGCCAGCAGCGCTTTGGGACAGGAGAGCACTGAAGCTTTCTTT.

The chain carries TRBV4-1 and TRBJ2-1; 8 bases agree with TRBD1. V shed 8 bases, J shed 7 bases, and the junction held 22 bases outside the gene matches. Germline CDR1 MGHRA, CDR2 YSYEKL. The CDR3 consists of 18 residues. CDR3 in DNA: TGCGCCAGCGGTGCTCCGCCTCAGGGGGCACCTCGCGGGAATGAGCAGTTCTTC. It is translated as CASGAPPQGAPRGNEQFF.

The V call is TRBV7-9, the J call TRBJ2-3; tentative D call: TRBD2 (6 bases). Trimming pared 5 bases from V and 2 bases from J, leaving 20 bases between. Germline V gene data show CDR1 as SEHNR and CDR2 as FQNEAQ (reference sequence). The length of the CDR3 is 17 residues. CDR3 loop: CASSLEVASDITDTQYF. The CDR3 DNA sequence: TGTGCCAGCAGCCTAGAGGTGGCTAGCGATATCACAGATACGCAGTATTTT. The variable domain in full, completed from reference TRBV7-9 and TRBJ2-3, reads DTGVSQNPRHKITKRGQNVTFRCDPISEHNRLYWYRQTLGQGPEFLTYFQNEAQLEKSRLLSDRFSAERPKGSFSTLEIQRTEQGDSAMYLCASSLEVASDITDTQYFGPGTRLTVL.

CDR3 in DNA: TGTGCCACCAGCAGAGATTCACCGGGAAGAGGGCAGCCCCAGCATTTT. Protein: CATSRDSPGRGQPQHF. The gene calls are TRBV15 and TRBJ1-5, with unresolved D. Per germline, CDR1 LNHNV and CDR2 YYDKDF (reference sequence). The germline V and J ends were trimmed by 0 bases and 7 bases, with 16 bases remaining between them. This CDR3 has 16 amino acids.